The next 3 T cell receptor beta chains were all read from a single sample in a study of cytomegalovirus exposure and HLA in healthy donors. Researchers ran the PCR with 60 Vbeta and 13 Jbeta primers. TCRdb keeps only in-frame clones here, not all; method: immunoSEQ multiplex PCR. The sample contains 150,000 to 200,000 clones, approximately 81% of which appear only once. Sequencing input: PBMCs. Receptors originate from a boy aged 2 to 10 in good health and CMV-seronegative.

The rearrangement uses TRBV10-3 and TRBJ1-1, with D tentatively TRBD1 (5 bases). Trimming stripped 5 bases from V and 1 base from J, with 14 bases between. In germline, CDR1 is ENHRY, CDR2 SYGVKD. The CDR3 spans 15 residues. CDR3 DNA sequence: TGTGCCATCAGTCTTACCGGGGGGAAGAACACTGAAGCTTTCTTT. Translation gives CAISLTGGKNTEAFF.

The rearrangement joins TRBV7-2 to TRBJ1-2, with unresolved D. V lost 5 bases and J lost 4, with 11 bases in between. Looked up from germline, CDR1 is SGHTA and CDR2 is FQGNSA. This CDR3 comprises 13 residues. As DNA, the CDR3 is TGTGCCAGCAGCCCGAGGGTAGCCTATGGCTACACCTTC. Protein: CASSPRVAYGYTF.

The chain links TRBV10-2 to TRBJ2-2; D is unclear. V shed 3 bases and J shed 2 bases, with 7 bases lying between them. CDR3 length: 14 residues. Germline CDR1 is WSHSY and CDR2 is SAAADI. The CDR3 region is CASSDGVNTGELFF. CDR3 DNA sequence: TGCGCCAGCAGTGATGGAGTCAACACCGGGGAGCTGTTTTTT.